This is a list of T cell receptor beta chains from one sample in a study of OX40 agonist ivuxolimab in advanced cancers. Data came from immunoSEQ multiplex PCR; TCRdb stores just in-frame clones and leaves some out. The table has tens of thousands of clones, 88% seen once. Sequences were derived from CD4+ or CD8+ T cells sorted from blood, sampled in a trial of the OX40 agonist ivuxolimab. The receptor source for this set is an adult with an advanced solid tumor such as melanoma, head and neck, liver or kidney cancer. CDR3s include the opening cysteine and the closing phenylalanine or tryptophan. D genes are given only for firm matches. The listing skips clone size in some rows; elsewhere it reads once, few, many or a size class.

clone size,J gene,D gene,V gene,CDR3 protein,CDR3 DNA
NA,TRBJ1-5,TRBD1,TRBV5-1,CASSLTGQGFEPQHF,TGCGCCAGCAGCTTGACAGGACAGGGGTTCGAGCCCCAGCATTTT
NA,TRBJ2-7,NA,TRBV25-1,CASSARGSSYEQYF,TGTGCCAGCAGTGCGAGGGGAAGCTCCTACGAGCAGTACTTC
NA,TRBJ2-3,TRBD2,TRBV6-4,CASKREGARTDTQYF,TGTGCCAGCAAGCGGGAGGGTGCCCGCACAGATACGCAGTATTTT
NA,TRBJ2-5,TRBD2,TRBV23-1,CASSRKQRELEETQYF,TGCGCCAGCAGTCGCAAACAGCGGGAGTTGGAAGAGACCCAGTACTTC
NA,TRBJ1-4,NA,TRBV19,CASSIRQGHNEKLFF,TGTGCCAGTAGTATCCGCCAGGGACACAATGAAAAACTGTTTTTT
NA,TRBJ2-7,NA,TRBV6-5,CASSYLDEQYF,TGTGCCAGCAGTTATTTAGACGAGCAGTACTTC
few,TRBJ2-5,NA,TRBV19,CASSRGPGQETQYF,TGTGCCAGTAGCCGAGGGCCGGGACAAGAGACCCAGTACTTC
NA,TRBJ2-2,TRBD1,TRBV4-2,CASSQNLRPGQVNTGELFF,TGTGCCAGCAGCCAAAACCTCCGGCCGGGACAGGTGAACACCGGGGAGCTGTTTTTT
once,TRBJ2-7,TRBD1,TRBV28,CATRQGGSYEQYF,TGTGCCACCAGACAGGGGGGCTCCTACGAGCAGTACTTC
NA,TRBJ1-3,NA,TRBV11-2,CASSSDGDSGNTIYF,TGTGCCAGCAGCTCGGACGGAGACTCTGGAAACACCATATATTTT
NA,TRBJ2-3,TRBD1,TRBV5-1,CASSLAGTGGFTDTQYF,TGCGCCAGCAGCTTGGCCGGGACAGGGGGCTTCACAGATACGCAGTATTTT
NA,TRBJ1-4,NA,TRBV9,CASSVGRGGQEKLFF,TGTGCCAGCAGCGTAGGTCGGGGCGGCCAGGAAAAACTGTTTTTT
NA,TRBJ1-2,NA,TRBV7-8,CASSSAGAGSYGYTF,TGTGCCAGCAGTTCAGCGGGGGCAGGGTCCTATGGCTACACCTTC
NA,TRBJ2-7,NA,TRBV4-2,CASSQLEVPYEQYF,TGTGCCAGCAGCCAGCTCGAGGTCCCCTACGAGCAGTACTTC
NA,TRBJ2-3,NA,TRBV5-4,CASSLEGGSTDTQYF,TGTGCCAGCAGCTTGGAAGGCGGGAGCACAGATACGCAGTATTTT
NA,TRBJ2-2,TRBD1,TRBV4-2,CASSQLRGTGSGELFF,TGTGCCAGCAGCCAACTCCGAGGGACAGGGTCCGGGGAGCTGTTTTTT
NA,TRBJ2-5,NA,TRBV28,CASSFQGEASETQYF,TGTGCCAGCAGTTTCCAGGGGGAGGCCTCGGAGACCCAGTACTTC
NA,TRBJ2-2,TRBD2,TRBV2,CASSGLAGAGELFF,TGTGCCAGCAGTGGACTAGCGGGAGCCGGGGAGCTGTTTTTT
NA,TRBJ2-7,NA,TRBV6-5,CASSYSGSRAIYEQYF,TGTGCCAGCAGTTACTCTGGCAGCCGTGCCATATACGAGCAGTACTTC
few,TRBJ1-2,TRBD1,TRBV4-3,CASSRGQAGGYTF,TGCGCCAGCAGCCGAGGACAGGCGGGGGGCTACACCTTC
NA,TRBJ2-7,NA,TRBV7-9,CASSLVGGTYEQYF,TGTGCCAGCAGCTTAGTGGGGGGCACCTACGAGCAGTACTTC
medium-sized,TRBJ2-7,TRBD1,TRBV10-3,CASTGTGGYEQYF,TGTGCCAGTACCGGGACAGGGGGCTACGAGCAGTACTTC
NA,TRBJ2-7,NA,TRBV6-6,CASSPNSYEQYF,TGTGCCAGCAGTCCGAACTCCTACGAGCAGTACTTC
NA,TRBJ2-1,NA,TRBV27,CASSLYPGTLVYNEQFF,TGTGCCAGCAGTTTGTATCCCGGGACTCTTGTTTACAATGAGCAGTTCTTC
NA,TRBJ1-4,NA,TRBV7-6,CASSLGGSSGEKLFF,TGTGCCAGCAGCTTAGGTGGCAGCTCAGGCGAAAAACTGTTTTTT
NA,TRBJ2-5,TRBD1,TRBV19,CASSDRGVGETQYF,TGTGCCAGTAGTGACAGGGGGGTTGGCGAGACCCAGTACTTC
NA,TRBJ2-2,NA,TRBV11-1,CASSVGSANTGELFF,TGTGCCAGCAGCGTCGGGAGCGCGAACACCGGGGAGCTGTTTTTT
NA,TRBJ2-6,NA,TRBV7-9,CASSLLFRRAGANVLTF,TGTGCCAGCAGCTTACTCTTCCGGAGGGCTGGGGCCAACGTCCTGACTTTC
NA,TRBJ1-6,TRBD1,TRBV5-4,CASSLGGQGSSPLHF,TGTGCCAGCAGCCTGGGGGGACAGGGCAGTTCACCCCTCCACTTT
NA,TRBJ1-5,NA,TRBV4-3,CASSQEAGQPQHF,TGCGCCAGCAGCCAAGAGGCGGGTCAGCCCCAGCATTTT
NA,TRBJ1-1,NA,TRBV28,CASTLLGVNTEAFF,TGTGCCAGCACTTTATTGGGGGTGAACACTGAAGCTTTCTTT